Shown below are 21 T cell receptor beta chains from a single sample sequenced in a study of T-cell reconstitution after alpha-beta-depleted transplantation in children. During its preparation, the TCRbeta library received unique molecular identifiers. MiXCR, run by TCRdb on the PCR reads, gives a single entry per CDR3 protein. The sample lists hundreds of thousands of distinct CDR3 sequences; about 15% were seen once. This sample comprised PBMCs from the stem cell graft donor, obtained from the stem cell graft. The receptors were sampled from a human donor who donated a stem cell graft to a child with acute myeloid leukemia.

This clonotype has just a few counts. J is TRBJ2-3 and V is TRBV12-3 or TRBV12-4, with D maybe TRBD1 (6 bases). The CDR3 spans 14 residues. Trimming shortened V by 5 bases and J by 0 bases, and 9 bases separated the two germline ends. The CDR3 region is CASSRQVSTDTQYF. Here the CDR3 DNA reads TGTGCCAGCAGTCGACAGGTTAGCACAGATACGCAGTATTTT.

Concerning this clonotype: A read error may be the cause here, since a much bigger clone is one base away. The chain couples TRBV20-1 to TRBJ2-7; D gene uncertain. The CDR3 consists of 13 residues. Per germline, CDR1 DFQATT and CDR2 SNEGSKA (reference sequence). V was shortened by 0 bases and J by 3 bases, with 9 bases between the two germline ends. The CDR3 loop reads CSARDSTIYEQYF. DNA for the CDR3: TGCAGTGCTAGAGATAGCACTATCTACGAGCAGTACTTC.

The chain has TRBV24-1 and TRBJ1-4, with a tentative D call TRBD1 (5 bases). V was clipped by 3 bases and J by 8 bases, with 9 bases between them. Germline V CDR1 and CDR2: KGHDR, SFDVKD. The CDR3 is 13 amino acids. The chain's CDR3 is CATSDAGGEKLFF. Written as DNA, the CDR3 is TGTGCCACCAGTGATGCGGGGGGGGAAAAACTGTTTTTT.

This clonotype was seen at least ten times. For the CDR3, the DNA is TGTGCCACCAGCAGATCCAGGGGCTCCTCCTGGAACACTGAAGCTTTCTTT. It is translated as CATSRSRGSSWNTEAFF. V gene TRBV15 combines with J gene TRBJ1-1; perhaps TRBD1 as D (6 bases). V lost 2 bases and J lost 1, with 17 bases in between. The CDR3 is 17 amino acids. Per the germline V gene, CDR1 is LNHNV and CDR2 is YYDKDF (reference sequence).

This clonotype was observed a handful of times. The chain is built from TRBV7-2 and TRBJ2-1; D remains ambiguous. V gave up 2 bases and J gave up 2 bases, with 10 bases separating them. Germline CDR1 reads SGHTA; CDR2 reads FQGNSA. This CDR3 region has 15 residues. For the CDR3, the DNA is TGTGCCAGCAGCTTACCGACGGTACCCTACAATGAGCAGTTCTTC. Its protein is CASSLPTVPYNEQFF.

This clonotype was picked up many times. V gene TRBV12-3 or TRBV12-4 combines with J gene TRBJ1-5; 7 nucleotides agree with TRBD1. The CDR3 contains 14 residues. V dropped 5 bases and J dropped 4; count of bases not matched to a gene: 5. The CDR3 DNA sequence: TGTGCCAGCAGTCCGAACAGGGGTAATCAGCCCCAGCATTTT. This codes for CASSPNRGNQPQHF.

The table lists this clonotype with many counts. V gene TRBV20-1 combines with J gene TRBJ1-4; a weak D match, TRBD1 (5 bases). Trimming removed 1 base at V and 0 bases at J, with 6 bases between. Germline CDR1 reads DFQATT; CDR2 reads SNEGSKA (reference sequence). The CDR3 has 14 residues. The CDR3 loop is CSARAQATNEKLFF. The CDR3 DNA reads as TGCAGTGCTAGAGCACAGGCAACTAATGAAAAACTGTTTTTT.

In this sample, this clonotype turned up many times. The gene calls are TRBV20-1 and TRBJ1-1; TRBD1 might be the D (6 bases). Trimming pared 5 bases from V and 7 bases from J, leaving 11 bases between. There are 11 residues in the CDR3. Germline values: CDR1 DFQATT, CDR2 SNEGSKA (reference sequence). DNA of the CDR3: TGCAGTGCTGCGGGACAACTTGAAGCTTTCTTT. Protein sequence: CSAAGQLEAFF.

This clonotype was recorded at least ten times. This rearrangement joins TRBV15 to TRBJ2-3; D is possibly TRBD1 (5 bases). This CDR3 has 15 amino acids. The ends were cut back, 5 bases at V and 4 bases at J, with 16 bases in the middle. Germline V CDR1 and CDR2: LNHNV, YYDKDF (reference sequence). The CDR3 DNA follows: TGTGCCACCAGCCGCAGAAGGGGTGGGGCAGATACGCAGTATTTT. Translated: CATSRRRGGADTQYF.

This clonotype came up many times. This chain connects TRBV5-1 to TRBJ2-2, with D unclear. The germline CDR1 and CDR2 sequences are SGHRS and YFSETQ. Trimming took 1 base from V and 3 from J, leaving 7 bases between them. CDR3 length equals 14 residues. The CDR3 reads CASSLIQHTGELFF. The CDR3 DNA reads as TGCGCCAGCAGCTTGATACAGCACACCGGGGAGCTGTTTTTT.

This clonotype has more than one count but fewer than ten. The junction departs from germline at one end; a sequencing error may be responsible. The V and J genes are TRBV20-1 and TRBJ1-2, with TRBD1 as a possible D gene (5 bases). Germline CDR1 DFQATT, CDR2 SNEGSKA (reference sequence). The CDR3 sequence is 15 residues long. The CDR3: CCARDGDRRGYGYTF. CDR3 sequence (DNA): TGCTGTGCTAGAGATGGGGACCGGCGAGGCTATGGCTACACCTTC.

This clonotype was observed a handful of times. The V gene is TRBV20-1, the J gene TRBJ2-5; possibly TRBD1 or TRBD2 for D (5 bases each). Trimming took off 0 bases at V and 6 bases at J, with 11 bases between the two ends. CDR3 length equals 13 residues. The germline V gene encodes CDR1 DFQATT and CDR2 SNEGSKA (reference sequence). The CDR3 region is CSARDAGTKTQYF. As DNA, the CDR3 is TGCAGTGCTAGAGACGCAGGGACGAAGACCCAGTACTTC.

This clonotype showed up many times. The genes are TRBV29-1 and TRBJ2-1; D is ambiguous. Germline CDR1 reads SQVTM; CDR2 reads ANQGSEA. Trimming removed 7 bases at V and 3 bases at J, with 10 bases between. CDR3 length equals 12 residues. The CDR3: CSAVGRYNEQFF. CDR3 bases: TGCAGCGCCGTCGGGCGCTACAATGAGCAGTTCTTC.

This clonotype has a count of ten or more. The chain has TRBV20-1 and TRBJ1-4; D is undetermined. Trimming cost V 6 bases and J 4 bases, with 3 bases left between them. Germline V gene data show CDR1 as DFQATT and CDR2 as SNEGSKA (reference sequence). CDR3 length: 10 residues. The CDR3 region is CSAINEKLFF. In nucleotides, the CDR3 is TGCAGTGCCATTAATGAAAAACTGTTTTTT.

This clonotype was observed a handful of times. This chain links TRBV7-9 with TRBJ2-7; no firm D call. V lost 10 bases and J lost 7, with 11 bases in between. The germline V gene has CDR1 SEHNR and CDR2 FQNEAQ (reference sequence). This CDR3 is 10 amino acids long. DNA of the CDR3: TGTGCCACCGGGCCGGTGGAGCAGTACTTC. Translation: CATGPVEQYF.

The J gene is TRBJ2-1, the V gene TRBV12-5; D is uncertain. The CDR3 has 16 amino acids. Trimming removed 6 bases from V and 0 bases from J, with 15 bases in between. Germline V lookup: CDR1 LGHNT, CDR2 FRNRAP. The CDR3 DNA reads TGTGCTAGTGGCCCCGTGGGCCTAAGCTCCTACAATGAGCAGTTCTTC. Its translation is CASGPVGLSSYNEQFF.

This clonotype has just a few counts. J is TRBJ1-5 and V is TRBV6-2 or TRBV6-3, with no clear D. V was shortened by 2 bases and J by 5 bases, with 7 bases between the two germline ends. The CDR3 covers 13 residues. Per germline, CDR1 MNHEY and CDR2 SVGEGT. The CDR3 DNA sequence: TGTGCCAGCAGTTACATGGGGTATCAGCCCCAGCATTTT. Amino acids: CASSYMGYQPQHF.

The rearrangement joins TRBV7-2 to TRBJ2-6; no clear D. The CDR3 has 17 residues. V dropped 3 bases and J dropped 0 bases, with 12 bases sitting between them. Germline lookup yields CDR1 SGHTA and CDR2 FQGNSA. CDR3: CASSFPGRLSGANVLTF. DNA of the CDR3: TGTGCCAGCAGCTTCCCCGGACGGCTCTCTGGGGCCAACGTCCTGACTTTC.

V and J are TRBV4-1 and TRBJ1-5; D is possibly TRBD1 (5 bases). This CDR3 contains 17 residues. V gave up 5 bases and J gave up 0 bases, with 17 bases separating them. Germline CDR1 reads MGHRA; CDR2 reads YSYEKL. CDR3 loop: CASSEWKGPNSNQPQHF. The CDR3, as DNA: TGCGCCAGCAGCGAATGGAAGGGACCCAATAGCAATCAGCCCCAGCATTTT.

The gene calls are TRBV4-1 and TRBJ1-2; the match to TRBD1 covers 8 bases. V lost 3 bases, J lost 8 bases, and 8 bases stayed unmatched. The CDR3 is 14 amino acids. Germline V CDR1 and CDR2: MGHRA, YSYEKL. In DNA, the CDR3 is TGCGCCAGCAGCCACCCTCAGGGGGCAGGCGGCTACACCTTC. This sequence encodes CASSHPQGAGGYTF.

This chain uses TRBV29-1 with TRBJ2-7; D assignment may be TRBD1 or TRBD2 (5 bases each). With 4 bases removed from V and 1 base from J, the gap between germline ends came to 11 bases. CDR1 SQVTM and CDR2 ANQGSEA come from the germline V gene. The CDR3 extends over 13 amino acids. The CDR3 here is CSVGSRESYEQYF. The CDR3 DNA reads TGCAGCGTTGGTTCCAGGGAGTCCTACGAGCAGTACTTC.